This TCR beta chain emerged from a study of vaccination and CD4 T cells after COVID-19. In the study overall: Stimulation of the cells used overlapping spike peptide pools from SARS-CoV-2 and from the common cold coronaviruses HCoV-NL63, HCoV-OC43 and HCoV-229E.

Treatment noted: roughly 10-day PBMC culture with coronavirus spike peptide pools or control peptides (ViraFEST assay). TCR sequencing followed the expansion of antigen-specific T cells with peptide pools in ViraFEST. Notes on this clonotype: The target antigen is unknown.

This CDR3 spans 14 amino acids. In germline, CDR1 is MNHEY, CDR2 SVGEGT. V was trimmed by 6 bases and J by 10 bases, leaving 19 bases between them. Cultured CD4+ T-cell DNA underwent Oncomine TCR Beta short-read sequencing. TCRdb passed the PCR reads through MiXCR, listing each CDR3 protein once. The sample holds a few thousand distinct CDR3 sequences, approximately 78% seen once. The sample was CD4+ T cells from blood, cultured in vitro. The source of this sequence is a human donor who had recovered from COVID-19. The chain joins TRBV6-2 or TRBV6-3 to TRBJ1-5; D might be TRBD1 (5 bases). The DNA for the CDR3 is TGTGCCAGCAGGAGCGGGGCGGGGAGGCAACCCCAGCATTTT. Its protein product is CASRSGAGRQPQHF.